The 30 T cell receptor beta chains below come from one sample, sequenced in a study of low-dose radiotherapy and immunotherapy resistance in tumors. Covering alpha and beta chains, TRAV- and TRBV-specific primers were used for the first-strand cDNA. PCR amplification of the TCRs was performed with Phusion for 20 PCR cycles, and it relied on a constant-region primer together with a V-primer adapter. TCRdb redid the calling of the reads with MiXCR, one entry per CDR3 protein. This table has about 7,300 distinct CDR3 sequences, 61% appearing once. Receptors were obtained from a human donor with advanced metastatic prostate, ovarian, gallbladder or colorectal cancer (not recorded which). This table probably holds off-target reads from a library built for another chain.

The rearrangement joins TRBV5-1 to TRBJ2-1; D is uncertain. V lost 4 bases and J lost 8, with 10 bases in between. The germline V gene encodes CDR1 SGHRS and CDR2 YFSETQ. This CDR3 has 12 residues. This chain's CDR3 is CASSATLDEQFF. Written as DNA, the CDR3 is TGCGCCAGCAGCGCCACTCTAGATGAGCAGTTCTTC. Variable domain in full (rest from reference TRBV5-1 and TRBJ2-1): KAGVTQTPRYLIKTRGQQVTLSCSPISGHRSVSWYQQTPGQGLQFLFEYFSETQRNKGNFPGRFSGRQFSNSRSEMNVSTLELGDSALYLCASSATLDEQFFGPGTRLTVL.

The chain carries TRBV29-1 and TRBJ2-4, with 12 bases lining up with TRBD1. The CDR3 totals 13 residues. With 7 bases clipped from V and 9 bases from J, the junction kept 7 bases outside the gene matches. Germline V gene data show CDR1 as SQVTM and CDR2 as ANQGSEA. This CDR3 reads CSASGQGAVIQYF. The DNA of the CDR3 is TGCAGCGCCTCGGGACAGGGGGCGGTCATTCAGTACTTC.

Only one count was recorded for this clonotype. V is TRBV28 and J is TRBJ2-7; D remains unclear. The CDR3 extends over 12 amino acids. The ends were cut back, 6 bases at V and 4 bases at J, with 10 bases in the middle. Germline V gene lookup returns CDR1 MDHEN and CDR2 SYDVKM. As DNA, the CDR3 is TGTGCCAGCAGCCCGCCGATTTACGAGCAGTACTTC. It codes for CASSPPIYEQYF.

This clonotype was picked up one time. In this CDR3 the conserved last residue, phenylalanine or tryptophan, is missing, so a read error is likely. V is TRBV7-2 and J is TRBJ2-5; unclear D gene. CDR3 size: 15 residues. Trimming removed 2 bases at V and 2 bases at J, with 12 bases between. The germline V gene encodes CDR1 SGHTA and CDR2 FQGNSA. The CDR3 is CASSLTRMEQETQYI. The CDR3 DNA is TGTGCCAGCAGCTTAACACGAATGGAGCAAGAGACCCAGTACATC.

This clonotype came up a few times. The rearrangement uses TRBV6-1 and TRBJ1-4; tentatively, D is TRBD1 (6 bases). The CDR3 sequence is 13 residues long. Looked up from germline, CDR1 is MNHNS and CDR2 is SASEGT. V gave up 4 bases and J gave up 7 bases, with 10 bases separating them. CDR3 bases: TGTGCCAGCAGTGCGTGGGGGCGTGAAAAACTGTTTTTT. Translating it yields CASSAWGREKLFF.

V usage is TRBV18 and J usage is TRBJ1-3, with 8 bases that match TRBD1. The CDR3 length is 16 residues. J was trimmed by 0 bases and V by 2 bases; bases with no gene match: 3. Looked up from germline, CDR1 is KGHSH and CDR2 is LQKENI. The CDR3 protein is CASSPMTGVSGNTIYF. CDR3 bases: TGTGCCAGCTCACCAATGACAGGGGTCTCTGGAAACACCATATATTTT.

This rearrangement joins TRBV7-3 to TRBJ1-2, with D unresolved. The V end lost 0 bases, the J end lost 8 bases, and 10 bases lay between the germline ends. CDR3 length: 13 amino acids. The V gene's germline CDR1 is SGHTA and CDR2 FQGTGA. The DNA for the CDR3 is TGTGCCAGCAGCTTAACTCCTGGGAACGGCTACACCTTC. The encoded protein is CASSLTPGNGYTF.

This clonotype was observed a handful of times. The V call is TRBV29-1, the J call TRBJ2-6; D gene ambiguous. V was shortened by 5 bases and J by 0 bases, with 11 bases between the two germline ends. CDR3 length: 15 residues. Germline lookup yields CDR1 SQVTM and CDR2 ANQGSEA. CDR3 coding DNA: TGCAGCGTTCAGACGGCGAGCTCTGGGGCCAACGTCCTGACTTTC. It yields the protein CSVQTASSGANVLTF. Filled out from reference TRBV29-1 and TRBJ2-6, the complete variable domain reads SAVISQKPSRDICQRGTSLTIQCQVDSQVTMMFWYRQQPGQSLTLIATANQGSEATYESGFVIDKFPISRPNLTFSTLTVSNMSPEDSSIYLCSVQTASSGANVLTFGAGSRLTVL.

The rearrangement uses TRBV6-1 and TRBJ1-5; 7 nucleotides line up with TRBD1. Germline CDR1 MNHNS, CDR2 SASEGT. Trimming at V came to 7 bases and at J to 3 bases, leaving 9 bases not matched to a gene. The CDR3 totals 15 residues. This CDR3 is CASTGGGANNQPQHF. The CDR3 region has the DNA TGTGCCAGCACGGGAGGGGGCGCGAACAATCAGCCCCAGCATTTT.

The J gene is TRBJ1-1, the V gene TRBV28, with no clear D. The CDR3 has 10 residues. V lost 10 bases and J 9 bases, leaving 12 bases between the germline ends. CDR1 and CDR2 (germline): MDHEN, SYDVKM. The CDR3 reads CATSDFKAFF. CDR3 DNA sequence: TGTGCCACCAGCGACTTTAAAGCTTTCTTT.

In DNA, the CDR3 is TGTGCCAGCACCCTAGAAATCGGACTAGCTTACGAGCAGTACTTC. Encoded protein: CASTLEIGLAYEQYF. The rearrangement joins TRBV2 to TRBJ2-7; 8 nucleotides agree with TRBD2. Losses at the gene ends were 7 bases for V and 4 bases for J; bases not matched to a gene: 12. CDR3 length: 15 residues. Germline V CDR1 and CDR2: SNHLY, FYNNEI. Supplemented by reference TRBV2 and TRBJ2-7, the full variable domain reads EPEVTQTPSHQVTQMGQEVILRCVPISNHLYFYWYRQILGQKVEFLVSFYNNEISEKSEIFDDQFSVERPDGSNFTLKIRSTKLEDSAMYFCASTLEIGLAYEQYFGPGTRLTVT.

This clonotype was seen once. This sequence joins TRBV27 and TRBJ1-1; no clear D gene. The CDR3 is made up of 14 amino acids. Germline-derived CDR1 and CDR2 are MNHEY and SMNVEV (reference sequence). V lost 6 bases and J 1 base, leaving 12 bases between the germline ends. DNA of the CDR3: TGTGCCAGCAGCCTAGCAGTTGAGAACACTGAAGCTTTCTTT. Its protein is CASSLAVENTEAFF.

V and J are TRBV28 and TRBJ2-1, with TRBD2 matching 11 bases. The trim removed 4 bases at V and 5 bases at J, leaving 7 bases unmatched. The CDR3 is 16 residues long. Per the germline V gene, CDR1 is MDHEN and CDR2 is SYDVKM. CDR3 sequence: CASSSILAGVDNEQFF. The CDR3 DNA is TGTGCCAGCAGTTCAATACTAGCGGGAGTAGACAATGAGCAGTTCTTC.

The V call is TRBV5-1, the J call TRBJ1-1, with a possible D match to TRBD1 (5 bases). CDR3 length: 15 amino acids. Trimming took off 4 bases at V and 2 bases at J, with 15 bases between the two ends. CDR1 SGHRS and CDR2 YFSETQ come from the germline V gene. The CDR3 coding sequence is TGCGCCAGCAGCCTGCTGGGGACGGATAACACTGAAGCTTTCTTT. It is translated as CASSLLGTDNTEAFF.

This clonotype was detected only a few times. V and J are TRBV21-1 and TRBJ2-7; the table's TRBD1 call for D was not verified on the DNA. TRBV21-1 represents a pseudogene. The CDR3 length is 16 residues. CDR3 in amino acids: CASSSRRGSGSYEQYF. The CDR3, as DNA: TGTGCCAGCAGCTCCCGGCGGGGTAGCGGCTCCTACGAGCAGTACTTC.

This clonotype was picked up a small number of times. The chain recombines TRBV18 with TRBJ1-4, with no clear D. Germline CDR1 and CDR2: KGHSH and LQKENI. V shed 0 bases and J shed 0 bases, with 11 bases lying between them. This CDR3 is 17 amino acids long. CDR3 sequence reads: CASSPPQVHATNEKLFF. The CDR3 bases are TGTGCCAGCTCACCACCCCAGGTCCATGCAACTAATGAAAAACTGTTTTTT.

This CDR3 is CASGTDATSTDTQYF. The DNA for the CDR3 is TGTGCCAGCGGGACCGATGCGACCAGCACAGATACGCAGTATTTT. The chain has TRBV5-4 and TRBJ2-3; TRBD1 or TRBD2 may be the D gene (5 bases each). The CDR3 totals 15 residues. With 7 bases removed from V and 0 bases from J, the gap between germline ends came to 15 bases. Germline CDR1 reads SGHNT; CDR2 reads YYREEE (reference sequence).

The V call is TRBV11-2, the J call TRBJ1-1; D ambiguous. The CDR3 loop spans 12 amino acids. The V end was cut by 0 bases, the J end by 10 bases, with 9 bases between. Germline lookup yields CDR1 SGHAT and CDR2 FQNNGV. CDR3 residues: CASSLESAGAFF. CDR3 DNA sequence: TGTGCCAGCAGCTTAGAGTCCGCGGGAGCTTTCTTT.

This chain joins TRBV3-1 and TRBJ2-1, with TRBD2 matching 8 bases. Germline V lookup: CDR1 LGHDT, CDR2 YNNKEL (reference sequence). The CDR3 sequence is 16 residues long. The junction had 3 bases not matched to a gene; V was cut back by 1 base and J by 1 base. The DNA of the CDR3 is TGTGCCAGCAGCCAAGCGGCTAGCGGGTCCTACAATGAGCAGTTCTTC. This gives the protein CASSQAASGSYNEQFF.

The chain links TRBV5-1 to TRBJ2-7; 7 bases fit TRBD1. Germline CDR1 is SGHRS and CDR2 is YFSETQ. V lost 1 base and J lost 1; bases outside the gene matches: 5. This CDR3 has 15 amino acids. The CDR3 protein is CASSLFSGQSYEQYF. The DNA for the CDR3 is TGCGCCAGCAGCTTGTTTTCGGGACAGTCCTACGAGCAGTACTTC.

This clonotype appeared a few times. The chain carries TRBV6-1 and TRBJ1-2; D not certain. Germline V gene data show CDR1 as MNHNS and CDR2 as SASEGT. Trimming left V 6 bases short and J 2 bases short, with 10 bases between. This CDR3 contains 13 residues. DNA of the CDR3: TGTGCCAGCAGCCGTACAGAGAACTATGGCTACACCTTC. It yields the protein CASSRTENYGYTF.

DNA for the CDR3: TGTGCCAGCAGCCCGAGCTGGGGGGGCACAGATACGCAGTATTTT. This translates into CASSPSWGGTDTQYF. The V gene is TRBV7-8, the J gene TRBJ2-3; maybe TRBD2 (6 bases). CDR3 length equals 15 residues. Looked up from germline, CDR1 is SGHVS and CDR2 is FQNEAQ. Between the trimmed V and J ends, which lost 5 bases and 1 base, there was a span of 13 bases.

CDR3: CATAGDRSNEKLFF. DNA of the CDR3: TGTGCCACCGCGGGGGACAGGAGTAATGAAAAACTGTTTTTT. This chain links TRBV28 with TRBJ1-4, with 8 nucleotides matching TRBD1. V gave up 10 bases and J gave up 4 bases; unmatched junction bases: 8. The CDR3 totals 14 residues. Looked up from germline, CDR1 is MDHEN and CDR2 is SYDVKM.

The rearrangement links TRBV19 to TRBJ2-2, with 15 bases matching TRBD2. The V segment lost 6 bases and the J segment 3 bases; nucleotides outside the gene matches: 8. CDR3 length: 18 amino acids. Germline CDR1 LNHDA, CDR2 SQIVND (reference sequence). The CDR3 DNA follows: TGTGCCAGTAGACAGGGACTAGCGGGAGGCCGGGACACCGGGGAGCTGTTTTTT. Protein: CASRQGLAGGRDTGELFF.

The gene calls are TRBV12-3 or TRBV12-4 and TRBJ1-5; D remains unclear. The CDR3 spans 14 residues. With 6 bases removed from V and 2 bases from J, the gap between germline ends came to 11 bases. CDR3 bases: TGTGCCAGCAGCCCCGCGGGAGGCAATCAGCCCCAGCATTTT. As protein: CASSPAGGNQPQHF.

The V gene is TRBV7-8, the J gene TRBJ1-3, with D perhaps matching TRBD1 (5 bases). Per the germline V gene, CDR1 is SGHVS and CDR2 is FQNEAQ. The CDR3 has 19 amino acids. V lost 3 bases and J lost 0, with 21 bases in between. The CDR3 spells CASSFGRVAPLNSGNTIYF. In nucleotides, the CDR3 is TGTGCCAGCAGCTTTGGCAGGGTGGCCCCGCTGAACTCTGGAAACACCATATATTTT.

The table lists this clonotype with a few counts. The chain uses TRBV4-2 and TRBJ2-6; possible D gene TRBD2, 5 bases. Germline V gene lookup returns CDR1 LGHNA and CDR2 YNFKEQ. The V end lost 3 bases, the J end lost 0 bases, and 9 bases lay between the germline ends. This CDR3 comprises 16 residues. As DNA, the CDR3 is TGTGCCAGCAGCCATCACCGGGACTCTGGGGCCAACGTCCTGACTTTC. It specifies CASSHHRDSGANVLTF.

This clonotype was found a few times. The chain carries TRBV19 and TRBJ1-5; D call uncertain. Trimming cost V 2 bases and J 6 bases, with 8 bases left between them. The germline CDR1 and CDR2 sequences are LNHDA and SQIVND (reference sequence). This CDR3 is 13 amino acids long. As DNA, the CDR3 is TGTGCCAGTAGTATAAGTACTGGTCAGCCCCAGCATTTT. Its translation is CASSISTGQPQHF.

Concerning this clonotype: The CDR3 ends on some other residue instead of the conserved phenylalanine or tryptophan, so this is likely a read error. The rearrangement links TRBV6-2 or TRBV6-3 to TRBJ2-3; tentative D call: TRBD1 (5 bases). This CDR3 region has 12 residues. Germline CDR1 is MNHEY and CDR2 is SVGEGT. V was clipped by 6 bases and J by 9 bases, with 13 bases between them. CDR3 residues: CASSLQGATQYL. CDR3 bases: TGTGCCAGCAGCCTTCAAGGGGCGACGCAGTATTTG.

The genes are TRBV6-1 and TRBJ2-4; D is possibly TRBD1 (7 bases). The CDR3 runs 15 residues. Germline CDR1 and CDR2: MNHNS and SASEGT. V was trimmed by 3 bases and J by 4 bases, leaving 13 bases between them. The CDR3 DNA is TGTGCCAGCAGTGAGCGCCAGGGGGGAAAAAACATTCAGTACTTC. Its translation is CASSERQGGKNIQYF.